The 24 T cell receptor beta chains below all came from one sample that was sequenced in a study of graft-versus-host responses after intestinal transplantation. The table came from immunoSEQ multiplex PCR; TCRdb's copy has only in-frame clones and leaves some out. The table includes 80,000 to 85,000 clones, 91% detected once. These receptors' targets are unknown. This specimen consisted of unstimulated CD4+ T cells sorted from spleen or lymph node cells, obtained before intestinal transplant. Receptor source: a human donor who received an intestinal transplant.

The chain employs TRBV10-3 and TRBJ1-6, with TRBD1 matching 7 bases. The CDR3 has 12 amino acids. Germline CDR1 is ENHRY and CDR2 is SYGVKD. V was pared by 8 bases and J by 7 bases, with 2 bases of the junction left unmatched. Here the CDR3 DNA reads TGTGCCATCGCAGGGGGGAATTCACCCCTCCACTTT. This codes for CAIAGGNSPLHF.

The V call is TRBV5-1, the J call TRBJ2-1; TRBD2 matches 9 bases. The germline gives CDR1 SGHRS, CDR2 YFSETQ. V shed 4 bases and J 4 bases; nucleotides not matched to a gene: 6. The CDR3 spans 15 residues. The CDR3 region is CASSLSGGRYNEQFF. The CDR3 DNA reads TGCGCCAGCAGCCTGAGCGGGGGGCGATACAATGAGCAGTTCTTC.

The rearrangement joins TRBV18 to TRBJ2-3; 7 nucleotides agree with TRBD2. V lost 4 bases and J lost 2; bases outside the gene matches: 3. Germline V gives CDR1 KGHSH, CDR2 LQKENI. This CDR3 contains 14 residues. The CDR3 spells CASSLQRDTDTQYF. CDR3 coding DNA: TGTGCCAGCTCACTTCAGCGGGACACAGATACGCAGTATTTT.

The chain couples TRBV6-1 to TRBJ1-3, with a tentative D call TRBD1 (6 bases). The CDR3 consists of 15 residues. With 3 bases removed from V and 0 bases from J, the gap between germline ends came to 9 bases. Germline CDR1 reads MNHNS; CDR2 reads SASEGT. CDR3 DNA: TGTGCCAGCAGTGAGGGGGCCTCCTCTGGAAACACCATATATTTT. It codes for CASSEGASSGNTIYF.

This chain connects TRBV30 to TRBJ1-3; 10 bases map to TRBD1. CDR1 and CDR2 (germline): GTSNPN, SVGIG (reference sequence). J lost 0 bases, V lost 0 bases, and 14 bases had no gene match. CDR3 size: 20 residues. The CDR3 here is CAWSVRQGAKTMPSGNTIYF. DNA for the CDR3: TGTGCCTGGAGTGTAAGACAGGGGGCTAAGACTATGCCCTCTGGAAACACCATATATTTT.

The chain has TRBV2 and TRBJ1-2; 10 nucleotides agree with TRBD1. The CDR3 sequence is 15 residues long. Unmatched junction bases numbered 12, after V lost 6 bases and J lost 8 bases. CDR1 and CDR2 (germline): SNHLY, FYNNEI. This CDR3 reads CASRPTRQGAGGYTF. The CDR3 bases are TGTGCCAGCAGGCCCACTAGACAGGGGGCAGGGGGCTACACCTTC.

The chain recombines TRBV9 with TRBJ2-1; 9 nucleotides match TRBD2. Germline V CDR1 and CDR2: SGDLS, YYNGEE. CDR3 length: 18 residues. With V trimmed by 0 bases and J by 5 bases, 12 bases remained unmatched. The CDR3 sequence is CASSVDPSWLAGNNEQFF. The CDR3 DNA sequence: TGTGCCAGCAGCGTAGACCCCAGTTGGCTAGCGGGGAACAATGAGCAGTTCTTC.

The chain carries TRBV19 and TRBJ2-6; the match to TRBD1 covers 11 bases. This CDR3 is 20 amino acids long. The J segment lost 0 bases and the V segment lost 3 bases, leaving 10 bases of the junction unmatched. The V gene's germline CDR1 is LNHDA and CDR2 SQIVND (reference sequence). This CDR3 reads CASSIAIGTGGPSGANVLTF. The CDR3 nucleotides are TGTGCCAGTAGTATTGCAATCGGGACAGGGGGGCCCTCTGGGGCCAACGTCCTGACTTTC.

This CDR3 is CASSFSRARDGYEQYF. The CDR3 coding sequence is TGTGCCAGCAGCTTCTCACGGGCCAGGGATGGCTACGAGCAGTACTTC. This rearrangement joins TRBV7-2 to TRBJ2-7, with a weak D call TRBD1 (5 bases). Germline V gene data show CDR1 as SGHTA and CDR2 as FQGNSA. V was pared by 3 bases and J by 3 bases, with 18 bases between. CDR3 length equals 16 residues.

This sequence joins TRBV19 and TRBJ1-4; maybe TRBD1 (6 bases). The CDR3 runs 15 residues. CDR1 and CDR2 from the germline V gene are LNHDA and SQIVND (reference sequence). V was trimmed by 1 base and J by 8 bases, leaving 14 bases between them. CDR3 in amino acids: CASSIVVRGREKLFF. The CDR3 DNA is TGTGCCAGTAGTATAGTGGTCAGGGGTCGAGAAAAACTGTTTTTT.

In its sample, this clone was seen once. The V gene is TRBV5-6, the J gene TRBJ2-7; maybe TRBD1 (5 bases). The germline V and J ends were trimmed by 0 bases and 0 bases, with 10 bases remaining between them. The CDR3 loop spans 15 amino acids. The germline V gene has CDR1 SGHDT and CDR2 YYEEEE. The CDR3 DNA reads TGTGCCAGCAGCTTGGAACAGGCTGCCTCCTACGAGCAGTACTTC. This translates into CASSLEQAASYEQYF.

The V and J genes are TRBV6-6 and TRBJ2-3; 7 bases line up with TRBD2. Germline V lookup: CDR1 MNHNY, CDR2 SVGAGI (reference sequence). The V gene end was trimmed by 8 bases and the J gene end by 5 bases; junction bases not matched to a gene: 7. The CDR3 loop spans 13 amino acids. The CDR3 region has the DNA TGTGCCAGCGGTTCACGGGGGGAAGATACGCAGTATTTT. It encodes CASGSRGEDTQYF.

V and J are TRBV4-3 and TRBJ1-4; 9 bases agree with TRBD1. Germline CDR1 is LGHNA and CDR2 is YSLEER. The V gene end was trimmed by 1 base and the J gene end by 7 bases; junction bases not matched to a gene: 7. The CDR3 sequence is 16 residues long. In DNA form, the CDR3 reads TGCGCCAGCAGCCAAGTTGGGGACAGGGCAGGTGAAAAACTGTTTTTT. This translates into CASSQVGDRAGEKLFF.

The chain is built from TRBV7-2 and TRBJ1-2; D ambiguous. Per the germline V gene, CDR1 is SGHTA and CDR2 is FQGNSA. The CDR3 has 13 residues. With 2 bases removed from V and 8 bases from J, the gap between germline ends came to 12 bases. The CDR3 bases are TGTGCCAGCAGCTTAATGACCGTGCGGGGCTACACCTTC. Translation gives CASSLMTVRGYTF.

The chain combines TRBV18 with TRBJ2-7; tentatively, D is TRBD2 (5 bases). The V gene lost 2 bases and the J gene lost 7 bases, with 12 bases spanning the gap. CDR3 size: 13 residues. CDR1 and CDR2 (germline): KGHSH, LQKENI. The CDR3 sequence: CASSPLDGGEQYF. The CDR3 nucleotides are TGTGCCAGCTCACCATTGGATGGCGGGGAGCAGTACTTC.

The genes are TRBV18 and TRBJ2-3; D is undetermined. Trimming stripped 2 bases from V and 2 bases from J, with 14 bases between. CDR3 length: 16 amino acids. CDR1 KGHSH and CDR2 LQKENI come from the germline V gene. CDR3 loop: CASSPSRPSLTDTQYF. CDR3 bases: TGTGCCAGCTCACCAAGTCGGCCTAGTCTCACAGATACGCAGTATTTT.

This chain connects TRBV29-1 to TRBJ2-7, with 7 bases matching TRBD1. Germline V gene sequence: CDR1 SQVTM, CDR2 ANQGSEA. The ends lost 5 bases at V and 3 bases at J; junction bases unmatched: 10. This CDR3 is built from 14 residues. Written as DNA, the CDR3 is TGCAGCGTTTCCACGGCACAGGGGATCTACGAGCAGTACTTC. Its translation: CSVSTAQGIYEQYF.

This chain connects TRBV30 to TRBJ1-2; tentative D call: TRBD1 (6 bases). The V end lost 7 bases, the J end lost 6 bases, and 18 bases lay between the germline ends. This CDR3 spans 13 amino acids. Looked up from germline, CDR1 is GTSNPN and CDR2 is SVGIG (reference sequence). In nucleotides, the CDR3 is TGTGCCTCAACCACGTGGGACAAGAATGGCTACACCTTC. This gives the protein CASTTWDKNGYTF.

The chain couples TRBV7-2 to TRBJ2-3; 10 bases map to TRBD2. Trimming removed 1 base from V and 5 bases from J; junction bases left unmatched: 6. This CDR3 spans 16 amino acids. Looked up from germline, CDR1 is SGHTA and CDR2 is FQGNSA. The CDR3 region is CASSLGLAGAGDTQYF. The CDR3 DNA follows: TGTGCCAGCAGCTTAGGTCTAGCGGGGGCTGGAGATACGCAGTATTTT.

The chain's CDR3 is CAWRTSGGPDTQYF. DNA for the CDR3: TGTGCCTGGAGGACTAGCGGGGGTCCGGATACGCAGTATTTT. The V gene is TRBV30, the J gene TRBJ2-3, with 12 nucleotides matching TRBD2. Germline V lookup: CDR1 GTSNPN, CDR2 SVGIG (reference sequence). V lost 3 bases, J lost 6 bases, and 4 bases stayed unmatched. The CDR3 is 14 residues long.

The chain combines TRBV19 with TRBJ2-7; 13 bases are shared with TRBD2. CDR1 and CDR2 (germline): LNHDA, SQIVND (reference sequence). CDR3 length equals 21 residues. Unmatched junction bases numbered 17, after V lost 0 bases and J lost 3 bases. The CDR3 coding sequence is TGTGCCAGTAGTATAGATCTGTATTCTTGGACTAGCGGGGGTCACGGCTACGAGCAGTACTTC. Translation: CASSIDLYSWTSGGHGYEQYF. Supplemented by reference TRBV19 and TRBJ2-7, the full variable domain reads DGGITQSPKYLFRKEGQNVTLSCEQNLNHDAMYWYRQDPGQGLRLIYYSQIVNDFQKGDIAEGYSVSREKKESFPLTVTSAQKNPTAFYLCASSIDLYSWTSGGHGYEQYFGPGTRLTVT.

The chain couples TRBV15 to TRBJ1-6, with D possibly being TRBD1 (6 bases). The CDR3 is made up of 14 amino acids. Per the germline V gene, CDR1 is LNHNV and CDR2 is YYDKDF (reference sequence). V lost 4 bases to trimming and J lost 7 bases, with 11 bases between them. DNA of the CDR3: TGTGCCACCAGCAACCGGGACAAGAATTCACCCCTCCACTTT. Its translation is CATSNRDKNSPLHF.

The rearrangement links TRBV5-6 to TRBJ2-7; 7 nucleotides agree with TRBD1. The CDR3 extends over 13 amino acids. With V trimmed by 3 bases and J by 4 bases, 4 bases remained unmatched. Germline CDR1 reads SGHDT; CDR2 reads YYEEEE. For the CDR3, the DNA is TGTGCCAGCAGCTGGGGACAGACTTACGAGCAGTACTTC. This translates into CASSWGQTYEQYF.

V is TRBV10-3 and J is TRBJ1-5; 8 bases align to TRBD1. CDR1 is ENHRY and CDR2 is SYGVKD in the germline V gene. V shed 6 bases and J 1 base; nucleotides not matched to a gene: 5. The CDR3 extends over 15 amino acids. The CDR3 sequence is CAISPTGESNQPQHF. The CDR3 coding sequence is TGTGCCATCAGCCCGACAGGGGAAAGCAATCAGCCCCAGCATTTT.